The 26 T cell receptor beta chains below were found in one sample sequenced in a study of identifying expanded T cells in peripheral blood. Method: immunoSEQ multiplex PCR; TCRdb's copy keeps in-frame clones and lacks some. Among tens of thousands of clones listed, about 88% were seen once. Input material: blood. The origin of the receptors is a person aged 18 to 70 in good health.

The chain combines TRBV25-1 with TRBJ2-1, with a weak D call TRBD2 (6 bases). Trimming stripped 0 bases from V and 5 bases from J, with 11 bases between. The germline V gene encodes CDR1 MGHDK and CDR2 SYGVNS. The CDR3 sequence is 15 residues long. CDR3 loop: CASSEYGSGDNEQFF. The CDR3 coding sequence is TGTGCCAGCAGTGAATACGGGTCGGGGGACAATGAGCAGTTCTTC.

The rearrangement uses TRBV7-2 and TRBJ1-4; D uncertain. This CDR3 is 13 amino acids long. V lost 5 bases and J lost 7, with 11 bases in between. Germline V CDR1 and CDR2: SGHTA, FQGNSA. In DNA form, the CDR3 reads TGTGCCAGCAGCCTACTTTTCGGTGAAAAACTGTTTTTT. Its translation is CASSLLFGEKLFF.

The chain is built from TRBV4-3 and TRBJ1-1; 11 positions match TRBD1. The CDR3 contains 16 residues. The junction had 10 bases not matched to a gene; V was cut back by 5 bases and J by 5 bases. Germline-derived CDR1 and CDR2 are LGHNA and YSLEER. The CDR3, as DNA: TGCGCCAGCAGCGTAAATCCCGGGACAGGGGGTACTGAAGCTTTCTTT. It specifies CASSVNPGTGGTEAFF.

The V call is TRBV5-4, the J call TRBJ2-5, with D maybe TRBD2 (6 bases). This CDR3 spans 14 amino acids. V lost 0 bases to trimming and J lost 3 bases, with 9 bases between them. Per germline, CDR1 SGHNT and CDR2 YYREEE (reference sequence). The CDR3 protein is CASSLATGEETQYF. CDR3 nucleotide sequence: TGTGCCAGCAGCTTGGCCACGGGAGAAGAGACCCAGTACTTC.

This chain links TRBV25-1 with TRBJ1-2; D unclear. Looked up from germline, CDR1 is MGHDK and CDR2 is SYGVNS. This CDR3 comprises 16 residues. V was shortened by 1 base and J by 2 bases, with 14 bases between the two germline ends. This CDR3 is CASSESGGELNYGYTF. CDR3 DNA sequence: TGTGCCAGCAGTGAATCGGGCGGGGAACTCAACTATGGCTACACCTTC.

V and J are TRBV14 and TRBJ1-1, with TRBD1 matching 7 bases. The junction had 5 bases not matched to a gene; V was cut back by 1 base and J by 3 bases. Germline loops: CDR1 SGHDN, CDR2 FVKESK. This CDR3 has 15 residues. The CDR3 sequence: CASSQGTGLYTEAFF. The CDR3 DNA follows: TGTGCCAGCAGCCAAGGGACAGGACTTTACACTGAAGCTTTCTTT.

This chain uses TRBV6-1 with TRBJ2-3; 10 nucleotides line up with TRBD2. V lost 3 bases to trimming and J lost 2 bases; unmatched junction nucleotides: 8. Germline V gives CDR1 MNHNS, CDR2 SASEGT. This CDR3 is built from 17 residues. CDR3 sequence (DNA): TGTGCCAGCAGTGATCGAGTAGCGGGAGGACTCACAGATACGCAGTATTTT. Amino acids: CASSDRVAGGLTDTQYF.

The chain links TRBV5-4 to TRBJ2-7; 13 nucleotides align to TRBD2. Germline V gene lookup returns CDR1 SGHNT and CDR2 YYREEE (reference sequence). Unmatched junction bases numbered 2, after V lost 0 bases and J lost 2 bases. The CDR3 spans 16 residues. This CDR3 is CASSLDGLAGAYEQYF. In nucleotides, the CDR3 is TGTGCCAGCAGCTTGGATGGACTAGCGGGAGCCTACGAGCAGTACTTC.

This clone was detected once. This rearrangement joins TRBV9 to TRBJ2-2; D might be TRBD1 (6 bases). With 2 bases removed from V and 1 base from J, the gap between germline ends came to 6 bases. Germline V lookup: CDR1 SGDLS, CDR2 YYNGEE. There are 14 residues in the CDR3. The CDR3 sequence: CASSVTGNTGELFF. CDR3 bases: TGTGCCAGCAGCGTGACAGGGAACACCGGGGAGCTGTTTTTT.

This CDR3 reads CASSATSGPYEQYF. The CDR3 DNA follows: TGTGCCAGCAGTGCCACTAGCGGACCCTACGAGCAGTACTTC. The chain carries TRBV6-1 and TRBJ2-7; 8 bases fit TRBD2. The CDR3 consists of 14 residues. Germline CDR1 MNHNS, CDR2 SASEGT. The J segment lost 2 bases and the V segment lost 4 bases, leaving 4 bases of the junction unmatched.

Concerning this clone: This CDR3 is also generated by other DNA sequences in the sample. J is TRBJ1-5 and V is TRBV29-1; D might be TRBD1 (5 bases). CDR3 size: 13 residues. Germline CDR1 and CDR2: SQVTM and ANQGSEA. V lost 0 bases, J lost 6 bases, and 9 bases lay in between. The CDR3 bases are TGCAGCGTTGAAGAAGGGGCCGGTCAGCCCCAGCATTTT. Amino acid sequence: CSVEEGAGQPQHF.

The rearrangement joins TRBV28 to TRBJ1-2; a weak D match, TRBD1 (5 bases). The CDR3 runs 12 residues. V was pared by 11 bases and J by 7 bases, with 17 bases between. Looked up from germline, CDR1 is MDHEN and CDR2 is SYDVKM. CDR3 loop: CAAGREGGGYTF. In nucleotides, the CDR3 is TGTGCCGCCGGCAGGGAGGGAGGTGGCTACACCTTC.

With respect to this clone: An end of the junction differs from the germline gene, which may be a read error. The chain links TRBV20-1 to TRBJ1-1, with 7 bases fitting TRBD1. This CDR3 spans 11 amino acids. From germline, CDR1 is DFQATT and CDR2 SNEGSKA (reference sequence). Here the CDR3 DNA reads TGCAGTGCCCTGACAGGGACTGAAACTTTCTTT. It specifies CSALTGTETFF.

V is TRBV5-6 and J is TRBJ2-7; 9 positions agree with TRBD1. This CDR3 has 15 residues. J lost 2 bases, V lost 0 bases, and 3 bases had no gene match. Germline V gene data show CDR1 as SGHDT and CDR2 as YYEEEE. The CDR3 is CASSLAGQGTYEQYF. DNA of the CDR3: TGTGCCAGCAGCTTGGCGGGACAGGGAACCTACGAGCAGTACTTC.

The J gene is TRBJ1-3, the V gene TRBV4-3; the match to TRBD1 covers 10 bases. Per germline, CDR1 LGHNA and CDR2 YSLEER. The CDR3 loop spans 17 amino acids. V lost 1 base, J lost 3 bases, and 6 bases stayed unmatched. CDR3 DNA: TGCGCCAGCAGCCAAGCCGAGACAGGGGGCTTTGGAAACACCATATATTTT. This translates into CASSQAETGGFGNTIYF.

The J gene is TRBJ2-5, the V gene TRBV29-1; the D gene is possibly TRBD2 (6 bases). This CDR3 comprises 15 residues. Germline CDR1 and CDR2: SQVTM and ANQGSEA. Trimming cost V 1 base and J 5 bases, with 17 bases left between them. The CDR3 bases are TGCAGCGTTGAAGGAGGGTGGGAGGAACGGGAGACCCAGTACTTC. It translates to CSVEGGWEERETQYF.

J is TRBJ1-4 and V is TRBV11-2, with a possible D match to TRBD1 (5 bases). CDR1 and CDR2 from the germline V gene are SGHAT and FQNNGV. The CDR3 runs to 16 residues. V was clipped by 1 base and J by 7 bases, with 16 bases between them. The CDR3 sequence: CASSLGAGLNGEKLFF. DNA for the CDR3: TGTGCCAGCAGCTTAGGTGCAGGGTTGAATGGTGAAAAACTGTTTTTT.

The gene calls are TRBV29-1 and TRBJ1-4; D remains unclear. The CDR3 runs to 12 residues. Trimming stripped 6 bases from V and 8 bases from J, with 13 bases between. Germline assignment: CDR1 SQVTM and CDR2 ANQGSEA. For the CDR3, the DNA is TGCAGCGTCTCCCCCGCAGAAGAAAAACTGTTTTTT. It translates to CSVSPAEEKLFF.

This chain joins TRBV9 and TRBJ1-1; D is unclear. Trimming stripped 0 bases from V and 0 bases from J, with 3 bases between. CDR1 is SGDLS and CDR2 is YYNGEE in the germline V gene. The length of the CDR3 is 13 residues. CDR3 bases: TGTGCCAGCAGCGTAGACTTGAACACTGAAGCTTTCTTT. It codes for CASSVDLNTEAFF.

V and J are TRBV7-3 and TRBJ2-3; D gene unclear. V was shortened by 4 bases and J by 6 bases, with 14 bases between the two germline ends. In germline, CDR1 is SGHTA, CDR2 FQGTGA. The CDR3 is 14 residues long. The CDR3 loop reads CASSSPLVPDTQYF. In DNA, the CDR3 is TGTGCCAGCAGCTCTCCCTTAGTTCCGGATACGCAGTATTTT.

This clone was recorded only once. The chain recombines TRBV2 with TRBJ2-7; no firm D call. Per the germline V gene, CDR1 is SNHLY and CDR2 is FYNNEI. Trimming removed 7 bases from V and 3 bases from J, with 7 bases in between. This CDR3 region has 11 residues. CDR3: CASNLVYEQYF. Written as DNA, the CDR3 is TGTGCCAGCAATTTGGTCTACGAGCAGTACTTC.

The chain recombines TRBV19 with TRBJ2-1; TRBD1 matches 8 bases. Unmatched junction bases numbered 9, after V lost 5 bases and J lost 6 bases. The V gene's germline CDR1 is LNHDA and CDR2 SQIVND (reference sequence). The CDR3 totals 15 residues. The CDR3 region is CASSPRQGPPNEQFF. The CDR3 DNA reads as TGTGCCAGTAGTCCCCGACAGGGGCCCCCCAATGAGCAGTTCTTC.

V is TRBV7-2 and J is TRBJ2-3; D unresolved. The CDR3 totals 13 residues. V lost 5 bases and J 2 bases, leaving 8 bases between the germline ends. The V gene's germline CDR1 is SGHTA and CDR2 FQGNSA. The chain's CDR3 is CASSTYNTDTQYF. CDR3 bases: TGTGCCAGCAGCACCTACAACACAGATACGCAGTATTTT.

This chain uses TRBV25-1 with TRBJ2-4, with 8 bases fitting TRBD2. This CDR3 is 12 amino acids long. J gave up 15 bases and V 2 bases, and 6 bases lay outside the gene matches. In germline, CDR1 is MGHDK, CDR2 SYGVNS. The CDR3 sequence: CASSEVRGAPYF. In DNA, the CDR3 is TGTGCCAGCAGTGAAGTGCGGGGGGCCCCGTACTTC.

The CDR3 DNA is TGTGCCAGCAGCCCCAGCGGGAGTTACATTCAGTACTTC. Its translation is CASSPSGSYIQYF. The chain links TRBV7-3 to TRBJ2-4; TRBD2 matches at 8 bases. The V gene's germline CDR1 is SGHTA and CDR2 FQGTGA. This CDR3 spans 13 amino acids. The V gene end was trimmed by 5 bases and the J gene end by 8 bases; junction bases not matched to a gene: 5.

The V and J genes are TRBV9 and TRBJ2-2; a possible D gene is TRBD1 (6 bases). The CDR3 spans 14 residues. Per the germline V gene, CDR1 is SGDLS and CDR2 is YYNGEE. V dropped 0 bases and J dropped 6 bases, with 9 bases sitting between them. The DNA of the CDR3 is TGTGCCAGCAGCGTAGCTACAGGGCCCGGGGAGCTGTTTTTT. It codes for CASSVATGPGELFF.